Listed below are T cell receptor beta chains from one sample, sequenced in a study of T cells in Graves' hyperthyroidism and ophthalmopathy. TCRdb passed the multiplex PCR reads through MiXCR, listing each CDR3 protein once. The repertoire holds 550,000 to 600,000 distinct CDR3 sequences, with 35% to 55% as singletons. Input material: peripheral blood or thyroid tissue (not recorded which). The receptors stem from an adult woman with Graves' disease, either hyperthyroidism or ophthalmopathy (not recorded which). Each CDR3 is given with its conserved first and last residue. A D gene is named only where the DNA matches it firmly. Only some rows state a clone size, as once, few, many or a class for expanded clones.

len	v_gene	j_gene	d_gene	abundance	CDR3nt	CDR3aa
11	TRBV12-3/TRBV12-4	TRBJ2-7	.	.	TGTGCCAGCAACCCGCCAGGGGAGCAGTACTTC	CASNPPGEQYF
14	TRBV15	TRBJ2-7	.	.	TGTGCCACCAGCAGAGCCCAGGGGACCTACGAGCAGTACTTC	CATSRAQGTYEQYF
14	TRBV28	TRBJ2-7	TRBD2	few	TGTGCCAGCTCAACACGGGGGGGCAACTACGAGCAGTACTTC	CASSTRGGNYEQYF
14	TRBV27	TRBJ2-3	TRBD2	many	TGTGCCAGCAGTTCCTTACTAGCGACAGATACGCAGTATTTT	CASSSLLATDTQYF
14	TRBV20-1	TRBJ2-3	TRBD2	few	TGCAGTGCTAGGCCTAGCGGGAGCGGAGATACGCAGTATTTT	CSARPSGSGDTQYF
13	TRBV6-1	TRBJ2-5	.	many	TGTGCCAGTGGGGACGGGGTGATAGAGACCCAGTACTTC	CASGDGVIETQYF
15	TRBV5-4	TRBJ1-2	.	.	TGTGCCAGCAGCTTGACCCAGGACGGACCCTATGGCTACACCTTC	CASSLTQDGPYGYTF
13	TRBV20-1	TRBJ2-5	.	few	TGCAGCGCGCGGGAGAACAGGGAAAAGACCCAGTACTTC	CSARENREKTQYF
13	TRBV14	TRBJ1-2	.	few	TGTGCCAGCAGCCAAGACAGGGACTATGGCTACACCTTC	CASSQDRDYGYTF
15	TRBV7-9	TRBJ1-2	.	.	TGTGCCAGCCGGGCCCGAGGTGGGGAACTCTATGGCTACACCTTC	CASRARGGELYGYTF
13	TRBV6-1	TRBJ1-6	.	.	TGTGCCAGCACCCAGCGGGAGAGATCACCCCTCCACTTT	CASTQRERSPLHF